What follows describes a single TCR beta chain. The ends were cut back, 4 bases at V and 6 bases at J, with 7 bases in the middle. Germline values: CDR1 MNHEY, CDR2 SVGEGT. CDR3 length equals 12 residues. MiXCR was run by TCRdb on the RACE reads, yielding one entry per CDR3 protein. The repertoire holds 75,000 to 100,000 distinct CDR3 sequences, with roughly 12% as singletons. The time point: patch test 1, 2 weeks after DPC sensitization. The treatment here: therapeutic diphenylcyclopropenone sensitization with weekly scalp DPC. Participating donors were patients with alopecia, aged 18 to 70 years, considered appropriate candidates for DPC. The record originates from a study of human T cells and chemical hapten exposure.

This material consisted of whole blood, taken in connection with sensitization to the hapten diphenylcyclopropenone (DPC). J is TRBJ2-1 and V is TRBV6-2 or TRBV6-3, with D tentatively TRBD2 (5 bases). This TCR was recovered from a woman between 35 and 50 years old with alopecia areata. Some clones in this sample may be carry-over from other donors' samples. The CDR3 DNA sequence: TGTGCCAGCAGTTCGACTACCAATGAGCAGTTCTTC. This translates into CASSSTTNEQFF.